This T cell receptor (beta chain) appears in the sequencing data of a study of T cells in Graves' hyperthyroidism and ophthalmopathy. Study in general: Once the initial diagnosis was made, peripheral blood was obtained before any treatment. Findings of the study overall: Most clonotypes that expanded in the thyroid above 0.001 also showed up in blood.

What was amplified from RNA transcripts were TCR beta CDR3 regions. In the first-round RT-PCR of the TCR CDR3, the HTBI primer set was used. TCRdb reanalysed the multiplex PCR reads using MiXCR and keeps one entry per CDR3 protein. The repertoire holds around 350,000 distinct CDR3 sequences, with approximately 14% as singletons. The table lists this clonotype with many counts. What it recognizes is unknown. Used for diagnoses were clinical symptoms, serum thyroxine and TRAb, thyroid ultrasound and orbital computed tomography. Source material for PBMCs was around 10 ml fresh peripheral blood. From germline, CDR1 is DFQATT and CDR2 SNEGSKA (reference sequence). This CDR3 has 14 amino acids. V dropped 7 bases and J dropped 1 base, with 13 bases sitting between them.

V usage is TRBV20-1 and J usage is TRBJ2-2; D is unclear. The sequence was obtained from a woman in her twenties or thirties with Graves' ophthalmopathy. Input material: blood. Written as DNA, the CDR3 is TGCAGTGTATCCGCGAACCTGAACACCGGGGAGCTGTTTTTT. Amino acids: CSVSANLNTGELFF.